This is a list of T cell receptor beta chains from one sample in a study of immune evolution from preneoplasia to lung adenocarcinoma. Sequencing was performed with immunoSEQ multiplex PCR; in TCRdb, only in-frame clones are kept and a portion is missing. This table has 3,800 or so clones, around nine tenths appearing once. Sequenced material: FFPE minimally invasive lung adenocarcinoma tissue. These receptors came from a donor at least 70 years old with lung adenocarcinoma. CDR3s include the opening cysteine and the closing phenylalanine or tryptophan. The order of the fields is V gene, D gene, clone size, J gene, CDR3 DNA, CDR3 protein. A D gene is named only where the DNA matches it firmly. Size values are once, few and many counts, or a class for expanded clones, and some rows have none.

V gene: TRBV5-1; D gene: NA; clone size: NA; J gene: TRBJ2-3; CDR3 DNA: TGCGCCAGCAGCCCCGGGGATTATAGCGCAGATACGCAGTATTTT; CDR3 protein: CASSPGDYSADTQYF
V gene: TRBV11-2; D gene: NA; clone size: NA; J gene: TRBJ2-1; CDR3 DNA: TGTGCCAGCAGCCCACAGGGCAATGAGCAGTTCTTC; CDR3 protein: CASSPQGNEQFF
V gene: TRBV11-2; D gene: NA; clone size: NA; J gene: TRBJ1-3; CDR3 DNA: TGTGCCAGCAGCTTAGGGGGGTACTCTGGAAACACCATATATTTT; CDR3 protein: CASSLGGYSGNTIYF
V gene: TRBV7-2; D gene: NA; clone size: NA; J gene: TRBJ2-1; CDR3 DNA: TGTGCCAGCAGCTTAGATGTAGGGCGAGAGCAGTTCTTC; CDR3 protein: CASSLDVGREQFF
V gene: TRBV27; D gene: TRBD1; clone size: NA; J gene: TRBJ2-5; CDR3 DNA: TGTGCCAGCAGCCGTACGACAGGGTGGGCCCAAGAGACCCAGTACTTC; CDR3 protein: CASSRTTGWAQETQYF
V gene: TRBV14; D gene: TRBD1; clone size: NA; J gene: TRBJ2-1; CDR3 DNA: TGTGCCAGCAGCCGAGTTCTCCCGGGACAGGGGCCAAATGAGCAGTTCTTC; CDR3 protein: CASSRVLPGQGPNEQFF
V gene: TRBV10-3; D gene: TRBD1; clone size: NA; J gene: TRBJ1-5; CDR3 DNA: TGTGCCATCTGGGCAGGGGGCTACAATCAGCCCCAGCATTTT; CDR3 protein: CAIWAGGYNQPQHF
V gene: TRBV7-9; D gene: NA; clone size: once; J gene: TRBJ2-7; CDR3 DNA: TGTGCCAGCAGCTCAACTAGAAGAGAATCCTACGAGCAGTACTTC; CDR3 protein: CASSSTRRESYEQYF
V gene: TRBV5-5; D gene: TRBD1; clone size: few; J gene: TRBJ1-2; CDR3 DNA: TGTGCCAGCAGCTCTTACAGGGGCGGCTACACCTTC; CDR3 protein: CASSSYRGGYTF
V gene: TRBV4-2; D gene: NA; clone size: NA; J gene: TRBJ2-1; CDR3 DNA: TGTGCCAGCAGCCAAGTGACCCCGACGGCAAGCAATGAGCAGTTCTTC; CDR3 protein: CASSQVTPTASNEQFF